The T cell receptor (beta chain) described here comes from a study of T cells in Graves' hyperthyroidism and ophthalmopathy. The study included ophthalmopathy patients with Clinical Activity Score at least 3, NOSPECS grade at least 4 and duration under 3 months. This clonotype was detected only a few times. Germline V CDR1 and CDR2: DFQATT, SNEGSKA (reference sequence). The CDR3 sequence is 13 residues long. Trimming left V 7 bases short and J 1 base short, with 14 bases between. Amplification targeted TCR beta CDR3 regions from RNA transcripts. The TCR CDR3 was amplified in a first-round RT-PCR using the HTBI primer set. TCRdb re-called the multiplex PCR reads through MiXCR, storing one row per CDR3 protein. The sample includes around 610,000 distinct CDR3 sequences, about 15% of them seen just once.

The sample consisted of blood. The V call is TRBV20-1, the J call TRBJ2-7; D possibly matches TRBD1 or TRBD2 (6 bases each). The sequence came from a woman aged 40-49 years with Graves' ophthalmopathy. DNA for the CDR3: TGCAGTGGGGGCAGGGGAGGTTCCTACGAGCAGTACTTC. Translation: CSGGRGGSYEQYF.